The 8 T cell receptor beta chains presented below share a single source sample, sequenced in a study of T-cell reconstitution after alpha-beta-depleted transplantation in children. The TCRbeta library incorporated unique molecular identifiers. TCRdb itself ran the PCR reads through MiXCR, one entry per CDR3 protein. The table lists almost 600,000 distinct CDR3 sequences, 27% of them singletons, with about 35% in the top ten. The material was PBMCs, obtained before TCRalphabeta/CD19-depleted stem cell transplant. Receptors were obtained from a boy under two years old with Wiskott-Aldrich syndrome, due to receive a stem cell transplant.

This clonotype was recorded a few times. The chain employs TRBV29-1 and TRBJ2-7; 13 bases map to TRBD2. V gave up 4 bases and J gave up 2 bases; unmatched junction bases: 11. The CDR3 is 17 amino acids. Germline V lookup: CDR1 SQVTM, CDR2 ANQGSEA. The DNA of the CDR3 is TGCAGCGTTGCTGGGACTAGCGGGACCTATCCTACCTACGAGCAGTACTTC. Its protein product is CSVAGTSGTYPTYEQYF.

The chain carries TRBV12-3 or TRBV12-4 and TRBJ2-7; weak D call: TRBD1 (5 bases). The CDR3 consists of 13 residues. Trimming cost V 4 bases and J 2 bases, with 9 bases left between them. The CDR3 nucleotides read TGTGCCAGCAGTTCTAGACAGACCTACGAGCAGTACTTC. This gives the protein CASSSRQTYEQYF.

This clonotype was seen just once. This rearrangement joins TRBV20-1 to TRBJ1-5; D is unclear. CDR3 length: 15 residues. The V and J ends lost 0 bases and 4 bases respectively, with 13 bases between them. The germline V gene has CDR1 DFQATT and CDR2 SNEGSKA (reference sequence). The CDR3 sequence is CSARELGQANQPQHF. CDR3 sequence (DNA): TGCAGTGCTAGAGAACTGGGCCAGGCAAATCAGCCCCAGCATTTT.

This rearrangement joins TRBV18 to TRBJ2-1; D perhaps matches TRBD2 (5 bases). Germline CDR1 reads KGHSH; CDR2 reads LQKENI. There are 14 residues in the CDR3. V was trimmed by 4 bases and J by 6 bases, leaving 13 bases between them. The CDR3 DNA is TGTGCCAGCTCACAGCAGCGGACCCCCAATGAGCAGTTCTTC. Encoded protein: CASSQQRTPNEQFF. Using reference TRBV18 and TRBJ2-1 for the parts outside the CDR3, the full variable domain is NAGVMQNPRHLVRRRGQEARLRCSPMKGHSHVYWYRQLPEEGLKFMVYLQKENIIDESGMPKERFSAEFPKEGPSILRIQQVVRGDSAAYFCASSQQRTPNEQFFGPGTRLTVL.

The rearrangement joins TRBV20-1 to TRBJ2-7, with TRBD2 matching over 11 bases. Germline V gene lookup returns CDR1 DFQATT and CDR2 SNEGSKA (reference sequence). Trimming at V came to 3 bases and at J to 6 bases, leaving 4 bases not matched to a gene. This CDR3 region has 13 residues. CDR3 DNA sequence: TGCAGTGCTAGGGGCCTAGCGGGAGGCGAGCAGTACTTC. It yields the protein CSARGLAGGEQYF.

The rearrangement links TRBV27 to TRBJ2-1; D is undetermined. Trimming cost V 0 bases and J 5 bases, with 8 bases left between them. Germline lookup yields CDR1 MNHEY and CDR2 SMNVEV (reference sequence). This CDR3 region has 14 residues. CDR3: CASSLSRRNNEQFF. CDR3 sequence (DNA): TGTGCCAGCAGTTTATCGAGGCGTAACAATGAGCAGTTCTTC.

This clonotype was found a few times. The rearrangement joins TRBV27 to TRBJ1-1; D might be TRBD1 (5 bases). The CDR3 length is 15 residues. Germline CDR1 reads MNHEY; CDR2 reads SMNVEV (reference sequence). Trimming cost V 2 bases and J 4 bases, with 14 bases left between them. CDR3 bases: TGTGCCAGCAGTTTAAACGGAGGGGCAGGCACTGAAGCTTTCTTT. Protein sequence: CASSLNGGAGTEAFF.

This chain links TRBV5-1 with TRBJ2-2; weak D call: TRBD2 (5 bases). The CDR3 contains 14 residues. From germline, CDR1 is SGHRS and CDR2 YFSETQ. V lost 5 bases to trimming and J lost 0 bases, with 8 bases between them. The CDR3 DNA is TGCGCCAGCAGTCGGGAACCGAACACCGGGGAGCTGTTTTTT. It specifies CASSREPNTGELFF.